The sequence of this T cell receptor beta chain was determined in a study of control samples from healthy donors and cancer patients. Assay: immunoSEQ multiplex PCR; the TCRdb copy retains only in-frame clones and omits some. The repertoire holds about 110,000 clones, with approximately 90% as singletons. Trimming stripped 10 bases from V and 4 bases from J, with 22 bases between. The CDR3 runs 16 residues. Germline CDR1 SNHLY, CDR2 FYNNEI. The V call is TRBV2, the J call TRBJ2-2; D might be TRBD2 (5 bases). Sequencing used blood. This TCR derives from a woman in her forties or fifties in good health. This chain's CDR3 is CAIIHSGELGTGELFF. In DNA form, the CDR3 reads TGTGCCATCATCCACTCCGGGGAATTGGGCACCGGGGAGCTGTTTTTT.